The clone carrying this T cell receptor beta chain was picked up many times. Its antigen is currently unknown. This sample is drawn from a study of T cells in Graves' hyperthyroidism and ophthalmopathy. Study results and caveats: Classification by a 13 V-J model distinguished ophthalmopathy from stable hyperthyroidism. Ophthalmopathy was model-predicted a median roughly 6.2 months pre-onset.

Every diagnosis used clinical symptoms, serum thyroxine and TRAb, thyroid ultrasound and orbital computed tomography. Authors of the study amplified TCR beta CDR3 regions from RNA transcripts. The HTBI primer set served for first-round RT-PCR of the TCR CDR3. TCRdb used MiXCR to reprocess the multiplex PCR reads, holding one entry per CDR3 protein. The sample has about 620,000 distinct CDR3 sequences; 15% to 20% are singletons. This TCR was sampled from a woman aged 25 to 45 with Graves' hyperthyroidism. The sequenced sample consisted of blood.

The CDR3 DNA reads TGTGCCAGCAAAGAGGGACTAGCGGGAAACAATGAGCAGTTCTTC. As protein: CASKEGLAGNNEQFF. The chain links TRBV7-9 to TRBJ2-1; 13 nucleotides align to TRBD2. With 7 bases clipped from V and 5 bases from J, the junction kept 5 bases outside the gene matches. From germline, CDR1 is SEHNR and CDR2 FQNEAQ (reference sequence). The CDR3 is made up of 15 amino acids. The variable domain in full, with the rest retrieved from reference TRBV7-9 and TRBJ2-1, is DTGVSQNPRHKITKRGQNVTFRCDPISEHNRLYWYRQTLGQGPEFLTYFQNEAQLEKSRLLSDRFSAERPKGSFSTLEIQRTEQGDSAMYLCASKEGLAGNNEQFFGPGTRLTVL.